These 8 T cell receptor beta chains were all obtained from the same sample, sequenced in a study of OX40 agonist ivuxolimab in advanced cancers. Data came from immunoSEQ multiplex PCR; TCRdb stores just in-frame clones and leaves some out. The sample yields about 80,000 clones, 65% to 90% seen once. The sequencing here drew on CD4+ or CD8+ T cells sorted from blood, taken in a trial of the OX40 agonist ivuxolimab. The receptors here all came from an adult with an advanced solid tumor such as melanoma, head and neck, liver or kidney cancer.

The rearrangement joins TRBV5-4 to TRBJ1-2; 9 nucleotides line up with TRBD1. The CDR3 covers 18 residues. CDR1 SGHNT and CDR2 YYREEE come from the germline V gene (reference sequence). Losses at the gene ends were 4 bases for V and 0 bases for J; bases not matched to a gene: 13. CDR3 residues: CASSLLRDRVGANYGYTF. In nucleotides, the CDR3 is TGTGCCAGCAGCCTTCTCCGGGACAGGGTCGGAGCTAACTATGGCTACACCTTC.

This sequence joins TRBV6-1 and TRBJ2-6, with no clear D. Trimming removed 2 bases at V and 0 bases at J, with 8 bases between. The CDR3 covers 16 residues. Germline assignment: CDR1 MNHNS and CDR2 SASEGT. CDR3 DNA sequence: TGTGCCAGCAGTGAACTCGGCTACTCTGGGGCCAACGTCCTGACTTTC. Translation: CASSELGYSGANVLTF.

This chain joins TRBV7-3 and TRBJ2-7, with D tentatively TRBD2 (6 bases). The CDR3 runs 13 residues. Looked up from germline, CDR1 is SGHTA and CDR2 is FQGTGA. V lost 4 bases to trimming and J lost 3 bases, with 10 bases between them. For the CDR3, the DNA is TGTGCCAGCAGCTACGCTAGCGACTACGAGCAGTACTTC. Amino acid sequence: CASSYASDYEQYF.

The genes are TRBV7-2 and TRBJ2-3; D assignment may be TRBD1 or TRBD2 (5 bases each). The V gene lost 4 bases and the J gene lost 8 bases, with 19 bases spanning the gap. The CDR3 is 15 amino acids. CDR1 and CDR2 from the germline V gene are SGHTA and FQGNSA. The DNA of the CDR3 is TGTGCCAGCAGCTCTGGGACCCCGGGGATGGGTACGCAGTATTTT. Encoded protein: CASSSGTPGMGTQYF.

Written as DNA, the CDR3 is TGTGCCACCAGCAGAGAGGTTGGGAATCAGCCCCAGCATTTT. Encoded protein: CATSREVGNQPQHF. The chain links TRBV15 to TRBJ1-5, with D unclear. CDR3 length equals 14 residues. Trimming took 0 bases from V and 4 from J, leaving 7 bases between them. Per the germline V gene, CDR1 is LNHNV and CDR2 is YYDKDF (reference sequence).

This rearrangement joins TRBV6-5 to TRBJ1-5, with D perhaps TRBD1 (6 bases). In germline, CDR1 is MNHEY, CDR2 SVGAGI. Trimming took off 2 bases at V and 2 bases at J, with 10 bases between the two ends. CDR3 length: 15 residues. The DNA for the CDR3 is TGTGCCAGCAGTTACGGGGGCGGGGGCAATCAGCCCCAGCATTTT. This translates into CASSYGGGGNQPQHF.

The V gene is TRBV19, the J gene TRBJ2-4, with 7 positions matching TRBD2. The ends lost 7 bases at V and 0 bases at J; junction bases unmatched: 15. In germline, CDR1 is LNHDA, CDR2 SQIVND (reference sequence). The CDR3 is 18 amino acids. CDR3 in DNA: TGTGCCAGTACCCCCGCCCCAGGGCGGGGGTTAGCCAAAAACATTCAGTACTTC. Encoded protein: CASTPAPGRGLAKNIQYF. The whole variable domain, filled in from reference TRBV19 and TRBJ2-4, reads DGGITQSPKYLFRKEGQNVTLSCEQNLNHDAMYWYRQDPGQGLRLIYYSQIVNDFQKGDIAEGYSVSREKKESFPLTVTSAQKNPTAFYLCASTPAPGRGLAKNIQYFGAGTRLSVL.

The chain couples TRBV27 to TRBJ2-1, with 8 nucleotides matching TRBD2. V lost 3 bases to trimming and J lost 3 bases; unmatched junction nucleotides: 22. Looked up from germline, CDR1 is MNHEY and CDR2 is SMNVEV (reference sequence). The CDR3 covers 21 residues. DNA for the CDR3: TGTGCCAGCAGTTTTTTTTTAAACCCCGAAGAGCGGGAGCGGGACTACAATGAGCAGTTCTTC. Protein sequence: CASSFFLNPEERERDYNEQFF.